The source of this T cell receptor beta chain is a study of control samples from healthy donors and cancer patients. The data were produced by immunoSEQ multiplex PCR, yet TCRdb's version contains in-frame clones alone and is incomplete. The sample lists under 55,000 clones, approximately 90% seen once, with over 20% in the top ten. Trimming removed 5 bases at V and 9 bases at J, with 26 bases between. The germline V gene has CDR1 SGHVS and CDR2 FQNEAQ. The CDR3 is 18 residues long. This rearrangement joins TRBV7-8 to TRBJ1-6; no firm D call. The sequencing sample was made of PBMCs. This receptor was taken from a middle-aged woman with head and neck cancer. As DNA, the CDR3 is TGTGCCAGCAGCGAGACAATCCTTTGGACCTCAACGGGTTCACCCCTCCACTTT. Amino acids: CASSETILWTSTGSPLHF. Together with reference TRBV7-8 and TRBJ1-6, the CDR3 gives the full variable domain: GAGVSQSPRYKVAKRGQDVALRCDPISGHVSLFWYQQALGQGPEFLTYFQNEAQLDKSGLPSDRFFAERPEGSVSTLKIQRTQQEDSAVYLCASSETILWTSTGSPLHFGNGTRLTVT.